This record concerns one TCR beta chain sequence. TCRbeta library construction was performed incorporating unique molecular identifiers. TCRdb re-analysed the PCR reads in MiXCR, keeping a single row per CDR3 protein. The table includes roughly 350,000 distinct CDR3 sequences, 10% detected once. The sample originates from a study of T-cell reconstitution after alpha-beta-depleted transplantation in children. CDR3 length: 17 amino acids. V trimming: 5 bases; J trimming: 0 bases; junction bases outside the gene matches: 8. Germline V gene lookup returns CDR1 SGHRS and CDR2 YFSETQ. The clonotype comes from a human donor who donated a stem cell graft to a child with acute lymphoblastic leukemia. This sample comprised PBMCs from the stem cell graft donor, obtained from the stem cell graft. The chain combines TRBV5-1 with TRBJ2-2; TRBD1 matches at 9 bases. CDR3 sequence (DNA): TGCGCCAGCAGTGAAAGACAGGGGGTAACGAACACCGGGGAGCTGTTTTTT. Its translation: CASSERQGVTNTGELFF.